This T cell receptor beta chain was sequenced in a study of blood T cell repertoires in COVID-19. Study context: The United States, Italy and Spain provided the acute and convalescent COVID-19 samples. T cells, B-cell-depleted T cells, or PBMCs provided the cDNA or gDNA that served as material.

As originally analysed: Quantification of nucleated cells was approximated via reference gene primer amplification. Clones were sequenced by immunoSEQ multiplex PCR, and TCRdb holds only the in-frame ones, with some missing. V and J calls and clone size are as listed in that table; D and trimming were resolved from the DNA. The sample holds 150,000 to 160,000 clones; approximately 91% are singletons and the top ten take approximately 2.3%. This clone was observed a single time. CDR3 length: 15 amino acids. The ends were cut back, 3 bases at V and 6 bases at J, with 17 bases in the middle. The germline gives CDR1 MDHEN, CDR2 SYDVKM.

V and J are TRBV28 and TRBJ1-1; D is possibly TRBD1 (5 bases). Sample: peripheral blood. This receptor was taken from a woman aged 65 to 85 with acute or convalescent COVID-19. This CDR3 reads CASSFRRGRKPEAFF. The CDR3 nucleotides are TGTGCCAGCAGTTTTAGAAGGGGCAGGAAACCTGAAGCTTTCTTT.